Following are 29 T cell receptor beta chains from one sample sequenced in a study of blood T cell repertoires in COVID-19. Profiled with immunoSEQ multiplex PCR; TCRdb holds only in-frame clones, not every one. The sample includes about 270,000 clones, approximately 81% of them seen just once. The sequenced sample was peripheral blood. The source of these receptors is a woman aged 55-69 years with active or convalescent COVID-19.

J is TRBJ2-5 and V is TRBV7-6; D is unresolved. CDR1 is SGHVS and CDR2 is FNYEAQ in the germline V gene. V was cut by 5 bases and J by 1 base, with 14 bases left in between. The CDR3 sequence is 15 residues long. The CDR3 region has the DNA TGTGCCAGCAGCCTAGGGTCGGGTCTCCAAGAGACCCAGTACTTC. It yields the protein CASSLGSGLQETQYF.

The rearrangement joins TRBV24-1 to TRBJ2-2; 11 positions match TRBD1. With 4 bases clipped from V and 3 bases from J, the junction kept 6 bases outside the gene matches. Germline V gene data show CDR1 as KGHDR and CDR2 as SFDVKD. The CDR3 is 17 amino acids. The CDR3 DNA reads TGTGCCACCAGTGACTCTGGGACAGGGGGATACACCGGGGAGCTGTTTTTT. It specifies CATSDSGTGGYTGELFF.

In its sample, this clone was seen many times. This chain uses TRBV9 with TRBJ2-1; 8 bases line up with TRBD1. Germline V gene sequence: CDR1 SGDLS, CDR2 YYNGEE. V was clipped by 4 bases and J by 6 bases; unmatched bases: 9. The CDR3 covers 15 residues. The CDR3 loop is CASSPGGGGANEQFF. The CDR3 DNA reads TGTGCCAGCAGCCCAGGGGGCGGAGGGGCCAATGAGCAGTTCTTC.

The V gene is TRBV18, the J gene TRBJ1-5; D might be TRBD1 (6 bases). CDR1 KGHSH and CDR2 LQKENI come from the germline V gene. The ends were cut back, 0 bases at V and 6 bases at J, with 12 bases in the middle. This CDR3 has 15 residues. CDR3 residues: CASSPPNREGQPQHF. DNA for the CDR3: TGTGCCAGCTCACCACCGAACAGGGAAGGTCAGCCCCAGCATTTT. The full variable domain, with the rest looked up from reference TRBV18 and TRBJ1-5, is NAGVMQNPRHLVRRRGQEARLRCSPMKGHSHVYWYRQLPEEGLKFMVYLQKENIIDESGMPKERFSAEFPKEGPSILRIQQVVRGDSAAYFCASSPPNREGQPQHFGDGTRLSIL.

The chain joins TRBV10-1 to TRBJ2-3; TRBD2 agrees at 11 bases. Germline CDR1 WNHNN, CDR2 SYGVQD (reference sequence). The CDR3 runs to 16 residues. Trimming at V came to 5 bases and at J to 5 bases, leaving 9 bases not matched to a gene. The CDR3 reads CASSSFSGGAGDTQYF. The CDR3 coding sequence is TGCGCCAGCAGTTCCTTTAGCGGGGGGGCAGGAGATACGCAGTATTTT.

This sequence joins TRBV3-1 (or the pseudogene TRBV3-2) and TRBJ2-7; 12 bases agree with TRBD2. The CDR3 contains 17 residues. After removal of 2 bases from V and 2 bases from J, the junction contained 7 bases not matched to a gene. CDR1 is LGHDT, CDR2 YNNKEL, per germline (reference sequence). The CDR3 region has the DNA TGTGCCAGCAGCCAATGGGCGGGACTAGCGGGCCCCTACGAGCAGTACTTC. Amino acids: CASSQWAGLAGPYEQYF.

J is TRBJ2-1 and V is TRBV27; D might be TRBD2 (6 bases). CDR1 and CDR2 from the germline V gene are MNHEY and SMNVEV (reference sequence). There are 12 residues in the CDR3. V was shortened by 5 bases and J by 4 bases, with 6 bases between the two germline ends. CDR3 sequence (DNA): TGTGCCAGCAGTGGGACTTACAATGAGCAGTTCTTC. As protein: CASSGTYNEQFF.

The V gene is TRBV29-1, the J gene TRBJ2-1, with 10 bases aligning to TRBD1. The CDR3 is made up of 13 amino acids. V lost 8 bases to trimming and J lost 2 bases; unmatched junction nucleotides: 3. Germline V lookup: CDR1 SQVTM, CDR2 ANQGSEA. The CDR3 reads CSYGQGAYNEQFF. In nucleotides, the CDR3 is TGCAGCTATGGACAGGGGGCCTACAATGAGCAGTTCTTC.

A few counts support this clone. This chain links TRBV19 with TRBJ1-1; D unresolved. With 6 bases removed from V and 2 bases from J, the gap between germline ends came to 4 bases. CDR3 length: 11 residues. The germline V gene has CDR1 LNHDA and CDR2 SQIVND (reference sequence). The CDR3 coding sequence is TGTGCCAGTAGCAGAAACACTGAAGCTTTCTTT. Its protein is CASSRNTEAFF.

This clone appeared once. This chain uses TRBV19 with TRBJ1-2; 8 bases fit TRBD1. Germline-derived CDR1 and CDR2 are LNHDA and SQIVND (reference sequence). Losses at the gene ends were 4 bases for V and 2 bases for J; bases not matched to a gene: 6. CDR3 length equals 15 residues. The CDR3 DNA reads TGTGCCAGTAGTACGAGGGACAGGACAAACTATGGCTACACCTTC. Its protein product is CASSTRDRTNYGYTF. The variable domain in full, with the rest retrieved from reference TRBV19 and TRBJ1-2, is DGGITQSPKYLFRKEGQNVTLSCEQNLNHDAMYWYRQDPGQGLRLIYYSQIVNDFQKGDIAEGYSVSREKKESFPLTVTSAQKNPTAFYLCASSTRDRTNYGYTFGSGTRLTVV.

This clone has just a few counts. This rearrangement joins TRBV2 to TRBJ1-6, with a weak D call TRBD1 (5 bases). Trimming removed 10 bases at V and 9 bases at J, with 16 bases between. Germline values: CDR1 SNHLY, CDR2 FYNNEI. The CDR3 consists of 13 residues. This chain's CDR3 is CATQWGGSSPLHF. CDR3 coding DNA: TGTGCCACACAGTGGGGGGGGAGTTCACCCCTCCACTTT.

The chain joins TRBV13 to TRBJ2-2; tentative D call: TRBD1 (6 bases). The CDR3 has 20 amino acids. Germline lookup yields CDR1 PRHDT and CDR2 FYEKMQ (reference sequence). The V and J ends lost 3 bases and 0 bases respectively, with 23 bases between them. The CDR3 is CASSFGGKTWTDTNTGELFF. The CDR3 DNA sequence: TGTGCCAGCAGCTTTGGCGGAAAAACTTGGACAGATACGAACACCGGGGAGCTGTTTTTT.

The chain has TRBV10-1 and TRBJ1-3; D is uncertain. CDR3 length equals 13 residues. V gave up 0 bases and J gave up 10 bases, with 10 bases separating them. Germline V gives CDR1 WNHNN, CDR2 SYGVQD (reference sequence). The chain's CDR3 is CASSESRGNTIYF. The CDR3 DNA sequence: TGCGCCAGCAGTGAGTCTCGAGGGAATACCATATATTTT.

The genes are TRBV10-3 and TRBJ2-7; possible D gene TRBD2, 5 bases. Germline V CDR1 and CDR2: ENHRY, SYGVKD. The V end was cut by 1 base, the J end by 0 bases, with 16 bases between. The CDR3 runs 17 residues. CDR3 loop: CAISELGRRNRSYEQYF. The CDR3, as DNA: TGTGCCATCAGTGAGTTGGGCAGGAGGAATCGCTCCTACGAGCAGTACTTC.

This clone was picked up a small number of times. J is TRBJ1-1 and V is TRBV20-1; TRBD1 aligns across 8 bases. The CDR3 consists of 14 residues. V trimming: 3 bases; J trimming: 1 base; junction bases outside the gene matches: 4. Germline CDR1 DFQATT, CDR2 SNEGSKA (reference sequence). The CDR3 region is CSASRQGANTEAFF. DNA for the CDR3: TGCAGTGCTAGTCGGCAGGGGGCGAACACTGAAGCTTTCTTT.

Regarding this clone: Distinct nucleotide sequences in the sample also encode this CDR3. This chain connects TRBV19 to TRBJ1-1; 10 bases are shared with TRBD1. The germline CDR1 and CDR2 sequences are LNHDA and SQIVND (reference sequence). This CDR3 comprises 14 residues. V was clipped by 4 bases and J by 3 bases; unmatched bases: 2. The CDR3 region is CASSTGQGDTEAFF. As DNA, the CDR3 is TGTGCCAGTAGTACAGGACAGGGGGACACTGAAGCTTTCTTT.

The V and J genes are TRBV11-3 and TRBJ2-2; tentatively, D is TRBD1 (5 bases). Germline loops: CDR1 SGHNT, CDR2 YENEEA. V was pared by 5 bases and J by 3 bases, with 13 bases between. The CDR3 runs 15 residues. CDR3 DNA sequence: TGTGCCAGCAGCAAGAAGGCAGGGTACACCGGGGAGCTGTTTTTT. The encoded protein is CASSKKAGYTGELFF.

This clone was seen ten or more times. The chain is built from TRBV6-1 and TRBJ2-1; tentative D call: TRBD1 (6 bases). CDR1 MNHNS and CDR2 SASEGT come from the germline V gene. There are 16 residues in the CDR3. V was trimmed by 4 bases and J by 4 bases, leaving 17 bases between them. The CDR3 nucleotides read TGTGCCAGCAGTGTCCTCAATACAGGGAATTACAATGAGCAGTTCTTC. Its translation is CASSVLNTGNYNEQFF.

The genes are TRBV7-3 and TRBJ2-3; 9 bases are shared with TRBD2. In germline, CDR1 is SGHTA, CDR2 FQGTGA. Trimming took 5 bases from V and 3 from J; bases not matched to a gene: 6. The CDR3 covers 15 residues. The chain's CDR3 is CASSPLRGGTDTQYF. The CDR3 DNA follows: TGTGCCAGCAGCCCCCTGCGGGGGGGGACAGATACGCAGTATTTT.

This sequence joins TRBV7-2 and TRBJ1-1; no definite D call. The V gene lost 9 bases and the J gene lost 1 base, with 9 bases spanning the gap. The germline gives CDR1 SGHTA, CDR2 FQGNSA. The CDR3 runs to 12 residues. This CDR3 is CARRRSNTEAFF. DNA for the CDR3: TGTGCCAGGAGGAGGTCGAACACTGAAGCTTTCTTT.

The chain uses TRBV15 and TRBJ1-1; 7 nucleotides align to TRBD1. Looked up from germline, CDR1 is LNHNV and CDR2 is YYDKDF (reference sequence). The CDR3 is made up of 14 amino acids. The junction had 6 bases not matched to a gene; V was cut back by 1 base and J by 7 bases. The CDR3, as DNA: TGTGCCACCAGCAGAGTCCGCGACAGGGATGAAGCTTTCTTT. Translating gives CATSRVRDRDEAFF. Based on the CDR3 plus reference TRBV15 and TRBJ1-1, the full variable domain is DAMVIQNPRYQVTQFGKPVTLSCSQTLNHNVMYWYQQKSSQAPKLLFHYYDKDFNNEADTPDNFQSRRPNTSFCFLDIRSPGLGDTAMYLCATSRVRDRDEAFFGQGTRLTVV.

J is TRBJ2-7 and V is TRBV7-3, with D perhaps TRBD1 (5 bases). Germline V gives CDR1 SGHTA, CDR2 FQGTGA. V shed 2 bases and J shed 7 bases, with 12 bases lying between them. This CDR3 is 13 amino acids long. This chain's CDR3 is CASSLGAAGEQYF. DNA of the CDR3: TGTGCCAGCAGCTTAGGGGCCGCCGGGGAGCAGTACTTC.

The chain employs TRBV6-5 and TRBJ1-2, with D maybe TRBD1 (5 bases). Germline CDR1 reads MNHEY; CDR2 reads SVGAGI. The length of the CDR3 is 15 residues. Between the trimmed V and J ends, which lost 2 bases and 8 bases, there was a span of 18 bases. The CDR3 DNA reads TGTGCCAGCAGTTACCAAAGGACTGGGGAGGGGGGCTACACCTTC. It specifies CASSYQRTGEGGYTF.

J is TRBJ1-6 and V is TRBV19, with a possible D match to TRBD1 (5 bases). In germline, CDR1 is LNHDA, CDR2 SQIVND (reference sequence). Between the trimmed V and J ends, which lost 5 bases and 6 bases, there was a span of 14 bases. CDR3 length: 15 amino acids. The CDR3: CASSSPGGSNSPLHF. The CDR3 bases are TGTGCCAGTAGTTCCCCCGGGGGAAGTAATTCACCCCTCCACTTT.

The chain employs TRBV3-1 (or the pseudogene TRBV3-2) and TRBJ1-2; weak D call: TRBD1 (5 bases). The CDR3 is 15 amino acids. Germline V CDR1 and CDR2: LGHDT, YNNKEL (reference sequence). The germline V and J ends were trimmed by 3 bases and 3 bases, with 14 bases remaining between them. The CDR3 nucleotides read TGTGCCAGCAGCCAGGATTCGCGACAGTACTATGGCTACACCTTC. As protein: CASSQDSRQYYGYTF.

This chain links TRBV21-1 with TRBJ2-2; the tabulated D call, TRBD2, remains unverified against the DNA. TRBV21-1 has pseudogene status. The CDR3 loop spans 19 amino acids. CDR3 in DNA: TGTGCCAGCAGCAAAGATGACAGGGTTGGGACTAGATTTACCGGGGAGCTGTTTTTT. This encodes CASSKDDRVGTRFTGELFF.

The chain has TRBV5-6 and TRBJ2-7; the match to TRBD2 covers 7 bases. J was trimmed by 10 bases and V by 4 bases; bases with no gene match: 20. Germline V CDR1 and CDR2: SGHDT, YYEEEE. CDR3 length equals 16 residues. In nucleotides, the CDR3 is TGTGCCAGCAGCCTCCTTGGGGAGGGGAGGGTAAGGGGACAGTACTTC. Amino acid sequence: CASSLLGEGRVRGQYF.

The chain has TRBV5-6 and TRBJ1-1; 10 bases agree with TRBD1. Germline CDR1 SGHDT, CDR2 YYEEEE. The CDR3 sequence is 15 residues long. Trimming at V came to 0 bases and at J to 5 bases, leaving 4 bases not matched to a gene. CDR3 loop: CASSLGGQGWTEAFF. In nucleotides, the CDR3 is TGTGCCAGCAGCTTGGGGGGACAGGGGTGGACTGAAGCTTTCTTT.

CDR3 region: CAISETGGGSGELFF. DNA for the CDR3: TGTGCCATCAGCGAAACAGGGGGCGGGTCCGGGGAGCTGTTTTTT. This chain joins TRBV10-3 and TRBJ2-2, with 9 nucleotides matching TRBD1. The germline gives CDR1 ENHRY, CDR2 SYGVKD. The J segment lost 6 bases and the V segment lost 6 bases, leaving 8 bases of the junction unmatched. The CDR3 runs 15 residues.